Here is one TCR beta chain with its context. Its matching antigen is unknown. V shed 8 bases, J shed 6 bases, and the junction held 9 bases outside the gene matches. Germline CDR1 is LNHDA and CDR2 is SQIVND (reference sequence). The CDR3 consists of 13 residues. The sample is drawn from a study of cytomegalovirus exposure and HLA in healthy donors. Study conclusions and caveats: Reportedly, HLA-A and HLA-B alleles of most subjects were accurately predicted from TCR beta. There was a cluster of highly shared sequence variants that was likely a sequencing artifact. In an earlier analysis, about 87% or about 30%: the productive usage of most TCR beta V segments. A missense DCLRE1C variant was associated with V- and J-gene trimming of TCR beta chains in a later analysis, and an independent cohort replicated the association.

The PCR made use of 60 Vbeta and 13 Jbeta primers. Sequenced by immunoSEQ multiplex PCR; TCRdb stores in-frame clones only, minus some. The sample holds 150,000 to 160,000 clones, about four fifths seen once. The sequencing sample was made of PBMCs. The rearrangement links TRBV19 to TRBJ1-1; TRBD1 matches at 7 bases. The source is a man aged 25 to 45 in good health and CMV-seropositive. DNA of the CDR3: TGTGCCAGTGGTTTTCAGGGGGGCGCTGAAGCTTTCTTT. It encodes CASGFQGGAEAFF.